This T cell receptor (beta chain) emerged from a study of prognosis after radiotherapy for stage I lung cancer. The germline CDR1 and CDR2 sequences are GTSNPN and SVGIG (reference sequence). The CDR3 has 15 amino acids. Trimming stripped 3 bases from V and 7 bases from J, with 21 bases between. On two occasions, one at each of two time points, 6 to 6.5 milliliters of peripheral blood were drawn. TCR beta CDR3 amplification from genomic DNA was performed by two-round multiplex PCR. The use of primers specific to each TRBV and TRBJ gene characterized first-round PCR. TCRdb independently ran MiXCR on the multiplex PCR reads; one entry per CDR3 protein. The sample yields roughly 30,000 distinct CDR3 sequences, 25% to 40% seen once.

The V gene is TRBV30, the J gene TRBJ1-1, with TRBD1 as a possible D gene (5 bases). The receptor's source is a donor over 45 with non-small cell lung cancer. This material consisted of PBMCs, taken before or after stereotactic body radiation therapy (not recorded which). For the CDR3, the DNA is TGTGCCTGGAGGGGGCCCCTCATTGGTGCACTTGAAGCTTTCTTT. Its protein is CAWRGPLIGALEAFF.